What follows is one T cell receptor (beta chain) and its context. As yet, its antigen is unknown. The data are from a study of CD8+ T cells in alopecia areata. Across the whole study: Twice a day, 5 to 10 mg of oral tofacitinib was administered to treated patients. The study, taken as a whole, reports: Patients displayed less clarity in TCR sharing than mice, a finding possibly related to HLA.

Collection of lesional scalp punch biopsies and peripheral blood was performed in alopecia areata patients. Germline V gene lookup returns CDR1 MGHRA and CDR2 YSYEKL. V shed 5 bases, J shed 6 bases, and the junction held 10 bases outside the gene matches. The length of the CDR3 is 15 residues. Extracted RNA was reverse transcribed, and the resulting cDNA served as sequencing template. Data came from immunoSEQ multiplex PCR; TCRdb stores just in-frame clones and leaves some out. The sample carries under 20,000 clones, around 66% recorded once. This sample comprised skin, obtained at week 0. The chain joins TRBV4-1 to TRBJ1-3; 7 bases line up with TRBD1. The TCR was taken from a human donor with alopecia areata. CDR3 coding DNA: TGCGCCAGCAGCTTCGGGACAGCCATGACAAACACCATATATTTT. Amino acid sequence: CASSFGTAMTNTIYF.